This T cell receptor beta chain was documented in a study of blood T cell repertoires in COVID-19. Looking at the study overall: The study drew acute and convalescent COVID-19 samples from the United States, Italy and Spain. Nucleic acid was either cDNA or gDNA, and it came from T cells, B-cell-depleted T cells, or PBMCs.

Authors' methods: Quantification of nucleated cells was approximated via reference gene primer amplification. Here immunoSEQ multiplex PCR was the method, and the copy in TCRdb shows in-frame clones only, minus some. The D gene and trimming were derived from the DNA, and the V and J assignments and clone size from that table. The sample records about 240,000 clones, 80% to 85% being singletons. Germline CDR1 MNHEY, CDR2 SVGAGI. CDR3 length: 14 amino acids. The V gene lost 2 bases and the J gene lost 3 bases, with 11 bases spanning the gap. This TCR was sampled from a woman aged 55-70 years with active or convalescent COVID-19. Sample: peripheral blood. The rearrangement links TRBV6-5 to TRBJ2-7; weak D call: TRBD2 (6 bases). The CDR3 region has the DNA TGTGCCAGCAGTTACCGGGAGTCGGGCTACGAGCAGTACTTC. This sequence encodes CASSYRESGYEQYF.